The source of this TCR beta chain is a study of blood T cell repertoires in COVID-19. Looking at the study overall: The origin of the acute and convalescent COVID-19 samples was the United States, Italy and Spain.

Everyone who took part was about 18 to 89 years old, and they came from 20 to 25 US areas. Clinical history as reported by participants underpinned cohort assignment. Per the study methods: Reference gene primer amplification yielded estimated nucleated cell counts. Generated by immunoSEQ multiplex PCR, the TCRdb table keeps only in-frame clones and is missing some. V, J and clone size are those of that table, while D and trimming were read from the DNA. The table has roughly 210,000 clones, around 86% seen once. Sequenced input: PBMCs or T cells enriched from blood (not recorded which). The sequence was obtained from a man aged 25-40 years in a cohort exposed to, infected with or recovered from COVID-19 (not recorded which).

CDR3 residues: CASSLYFGGVGSSGNTIYF. CDR3 bases: TGTGCCAGCAGTTTATATTTCGGGGGTGTCGGGTCCTCTGGAAACACCATATATTTT. This chain joins TRBV28 and TRBJ1-3; D is perhaps TRBD1 (5 bases). V was trimmed by 1 base and J by 0 bases, leaving 19 bases between them. Germline CDR1 MDHEN, CDR2 SYDVKM. The CDR3 has 19 amino acids.